This T cell receptor (beta chain) was identified in a study of somatic mutations in cytotoxic T cells in rheumatoid arthritis. As for the study in general: Sorted by flow to nearly 100% purity were some V beta antibody-stained T-cell populations, including V beta1+ cells sequenced for TCRB. General study points: Some patients, about an eighth of the roughly 60, had a largest CD8+ clone that exceeded 20% of CD8+ cells.

About this clone: Its cognate antigen is unknown.

TCRdb's copy holds only in-frame clones and misses some; the assay was immunoSEQ multiplex PCR. The sample lists tens of thousands of clones, under 85% seen once, with roughly 3.2% in the top ten. Positive magnetic bead selection was used to isolate CD4+ and CD8+ cells; purity was checked by flow cytometry. Germline loops: CDR1 LGHNT, CDR2 FRNRAP. The J segment lost 11 bases and the V segment lost 0 bases, leaving 9 bases of the junction unmatched. The CDR3 consists of 15 residues. The V and J genes are TRBV12-5 and TRBJ2-2; 7 bases agree with TRBD1. The clonotype comes from a middle-aged man in good health. Sequences were obtained from CD8+ T cells sorted from blood. In DNA, the CDR3 is TGTGCTAGTGGTTTGGTAGACAGGGCCAACTCCGAGCTGTTTTTT. Translated, it gives CASGLVDRANSELFF. Combining the CDR3 with reference TRBV12-5 and TRBJ2-2 gives the whole variable domain DARVTQTPRHKVTEMGQEVTMRCQPILGHNTVFWYRQTMMQGLELLAYFRNRAPLDDSGMPKDRFSAEMPDATLATLKIQPSEPRDSAVYFCASGLVDRANSELFFGEGSRLTVL.